This entry lists 31 T cell receptor beta chains sequenced from one sample in a study of radiation and T cells in renal cell carcinoma. Treatment: 15 Gy SBRT to primary tumor, nephrectomy 4 weeks later. Profiled with immunoSEQ multiplex PCR; TCRdb holds only in-frame clones, not every one. The table includes 15,000 to 20,000 clones, about half detected once. The specimen comprised tumor tissue, sampled from a patient whose treatment included radiotherapy and nephrectomy. Every receptor here comes from a woman in her fifties or sixties with renal cell carcinoma.

This clone has a handful of counts. The CDR3 bases are TGTGCCAGTAGTATAGGAAGAGGAGTCAGGGGGCAAGAGACCCAGTACTTC. It codes for CASSIGRGVRGQETQYF. The rearrangement uses TRBV19 and TRBJ2-5; the match to TRBD1 covers 7 bases. The junction had 10 bases not matched to a gene; V was cut back by 1 base and J by 2 bases. The V gene's germline CDR1 is LNHDA and CDR2 SQIVND (reference sequence). The CDR3 loop spans 17 amino acids.

There are many counts of this clone. The chain links TRBV27 to TRBJ1-4; D not certain. The CDR3 has 13 residues. Looked up from germline, CDR1 is MNHEY and CDR2 is SMNVEV (reference sequence). Trimming shortened V by 3 bases and J by 8 bases, and 10 bases separated the two germline ends. The CDR3 protein is CASSLEGEEKLFF. In nucleotides, the CDR3 is TGTGCCAGCAGTTTGGAGGGAGAGGAAAAACTGTTTTTT.

This clone was observed a few times. This chain uses TRBV7-9 with TRBJ2-7; D possibly corresponds to TRBD1 (6 bases). The CDR3 runs 14 residues. In germline, CDR1 is SEHNR, CDR2 FQNEAQ (reference sequence). V was pared by 1 base and J by 2 bases, with 9 bases between. In DNA form, the CDR3 reads TGTGCCAGCAGCTTAGGGCCAGGGGCCTACGAGCAGTACTTC. It is translated as CASSLGPGAYEQYF.

The sample holds a few counts of this clone. This sequence joins TRBV5-1 and TRBJ2-5; 10 bases line up with TRBD2. Germline V lookup: CDR1 SGHRS, CDR2 YFSETQ. V gave up 6 bases and J gave up 3 bases; unmatched junction bases: 14. The CDR3 totals 17 residues. Here the CDR3 reads CASKGTLPSGGEETQYF. The CDR3 nucleotides are TGCGCCAGCAAAGGGACTTTGCCTAGCGGGGGTGAAGAGACCCAGTACTTC. Complete variable domain (other parts from reference TRBV5-1 and TRBJ2-5): KAGVTQTPRYLIKTRGQQVTLSCSPISGHRSVSWYQQTPGQGLQFLFEYFSETQRNKGNFPGRFSGRQFSNSRSEMNVSTLELGDSALYLCASKGTLPSGGEETQYFGPGTRLLVL.

The rearrangement links TRBV9 to TRBJ2-3; the D gene is possibly TRBD1 (5 bases). V lost 4 bases, J lost 0 bases, and 15 bases lay in between. Looked up from germline, CDR1 is SGDLS and CDR2 is YYNGEE. This CDR3 contains 16 residues. The CDR3 DNA follows: TGTGCCAGCAGCCCCAAGCACAGGACGAGCACAGATACGCAGTATTTT. It translates to CASSPKHRTSTDTQYF.

J is TRBJ2-7 and V is TRBV18, with D possibly being TRBD1 (5 bases). This CDR3 has 15 amino acids. The ends were cut back, 9 bases at V and 3 bases at J, with 21 bases in the middle. Germline V gene sequence: CDR1 KGHSH, CDR2 LQKENI. In nucleotides, the CDR3 is TGTGCCAGTCGACTTCTTGACAGCCCTCTCTACGAGCAGTACTTC. Protein product: CASRLLDSPLYEQYF.

This clone occurred a few times. The genes are TRBV28 and TRBJ1-2; D call uncertain. Germline V CDR1 and CDR2: MDHEN, SYDVKM. The CDR3 is 13 residues long. V was cut by 1 base and J by 2 bases, with 5 bases left in between. As DNA, the CDR3 is TGTGCCAGCAGTTTATCGGGAAACTATGGCTACACCTTC. Translated, it gives CASSLSGNYGYTF.

This clone was seen more than once but under ten times. The chain uses TRBV27 and TRBJ2-7, with D tentatively TRBD1 (6 bases). The CDR3 spans 13 residues. Germline V lookup: CDR1 MNHEY, CDR2 SMNVEV (reference sequence). Trimming took 5 bases from V and 2 from J, leaving 10 bases between them. The CDR3, as DNA: TGTGCCAGCAGTCCGCGGACAGCCTACGAGCAGTACTTC. It encodes CASSPRTAYEQYF.

This clone turned up a few times. The J gene is TRBJ2-1, the V gene TRBV7-3, with TRBD2 matching over 7 bases. J gave up 7 bases and V 2 bases, and 8 bases lay outside the gene matches. The CDR3 extends over 15 amino acids. Germline assignment: CDR1 SGHTA and CDR2 FQGTGA. The CDR3 DNA is TGTGCCAGCAGCTTAGAAGGGCTAGCGGCTAATGAGCAGTTCTTC. Translation: CASSLEGLAANEQFF.

This clone was recorded a few times. This sequence joins TRBV11-1 and TRBJ2-7; TRBD1 is a possible D gene (6 bases). There are 14 residues in the CDR3. Trimming cost V 6 bases and J 2 bases, with 14 bases left between them. CDR1 is SGHAT and CDR2 is FQDESV in the germline V gene (reference sequence). The CDR3 nucleotides read TGTGCCAGCAGTAAGCCGACAGGCGCCTACGAGCAGTACTTC. It specifies CASSKPTGAYEQYF.

This clone appeared many times. The chain combines TRBV6-5 with TRBJ1-6, with 8 bases aligning to TRBD1. Trimming took 8 bases from V and 4 from J; bases not matched to a gene: 7. CDR3 length: 15 amino acids. Germline values: CDR1 MNHEY, CDR2 SVGAGI. The CDR3 loop reads CASSPGQVYNSPLHF. The CDR3 DNA follows: TGTGCCAGCTCCCCGGGACAGGTTTATAATTCACCCCTCCACTTT.

Note on this clone: At the DNA level, this CDR3 is encoded by other sequences in the same sample as well. V usage is TRBV10-3 and J usage is TRBJ1-1; TRBD1 might be the D (5 bases). The V gene lost 0 bases and the J gene lost 5 bases, with 10 bases spanning the gap. The length of the CDR3 is 14 residues. Germline CDR1 ENHRY, CDR2 SYGVKD. The DNA for the CDR3 is TGTGCCATCAGTGAGTCGCAGGGAGGGACTGAAGCTTTCTTT. Its translation: CAISESQGGTEAFF.

As regards this clone: At one end, the junction sequence differs from germline, possibly due to a read error. The chain couples TRBV25-1 to TRBJ2-5; D not resolved. CDR1 is MGHDK, CDR2 SYGVNS, per germline. The CDR3 totals 14 residues. The DNA of the CDR3 is TGTGCCAGCAGTGAATGGGGAAACCAAGAGAACCAGTACTTC. Amino acids: CASSEWGNQENQYF.

The chain has TRBV5-6 and TRBJ2-7, with 7 bases lining up with TRBD1. The CDR3 is made up of 14 amino acids. CDR1 and CDR2 from the germline V gene are SGHDT and YYEEEE. With 0 bases clipped from V and 4 bases from J, the junction kept 4 bases outside the gene matches. The CDR3 DNA reads TGTGCCAGCAGCTTGGATGGACAGGCTTACGAGCAGTACTTC. Encoded protein: CASSLDGQAYEQYF. The full variable domain, in which reference TRBV5-6 and TRBJ2-7 provide the parts outside the CDR3, is DAGVTQSPTHLIKTRGQQVTLRCSPKSGHDTVSWYQQALGQGPQFIFQYYEEEERQRGNFPDRFSGHQFPNYSSELNVNALLLGDSALYLCASSLDGQAYEQYFGPGTRLTVT.

In its sample, this clone was seen many times. The rearrangement joins TRBV18 to TRBJ1-1, with TRBD1 matching 8 bases. J lost 10 bases, V lost 4 bases, and 11 bases had no gene match. Germline CDR1 is KGHSH and CDR2 is LQKENI. The CDR3 length is 14 residues. Here the CDR3 DNA reads TGTGCCAGCTCACTAGGACAGGGAGGTATGGGAGCTTTCTTT. Its translation is CASSLGQGGMGAFF.

The gene calls are TRBV7-9 and TRBJ1-1; D is uncertain. This CDR3 region has 14 residues. CDR1 SEHNR and CDR2 FQNEAQ come from the germline V gene (reference sequence). Trimming removed 5 bases at V and 1 base at J, with 11 bases between. This CDR3 reads CASSPRRANTEAFF. CDR3 DNA: TGTGCCAGCAGCCCCCGGAGGGCGAACACTGAAGCTTTCTTT.

This chain uses TRBV5-6 with TRBJ1-2; 7 bases are shared with TRBD1. Trimming at V came to 5 bases and at J to 4 bases, leaving 5 bases not matched to a gene. This CDR3 spans 13 amino acids. The germline gives CDR1 SGHDT, CDR2 YYEEEE. The CDR3 nucleotides are TGTGCCAGCAGAACGGGACAGTCCTATGGCTACACCTTC. Its protein is CASRTGQSYGYTF.

The CDR3 protein is CASGRGSSYEQYF. DNA of the CDR3: TGTGCCAGCGGTAGGGGTAGCTCCTACGAGCAGTACTTC. The rearrangement uses TRBV6-5 and TRBJ2-7; tentatively, D is TRBD1 (5 bases). The CDR3 contains 13 residues. V was clipped by 8 bases and J by 0 bases, with 11 bases between them. Germline V gene data show CDR1 as MNHEY and CDR2 as SVGAGI.

This clone was counted only a few times. This chain links TRBV19 with TRBJ2-3, with 7 positions matching TRBD2. V was clipped by 2 bases and J by 4 bases; unmatched bases: 9. CDR3 length equals 16 residues. CDR1 is LNHDA, CDR2 SQIVND, per germline (reference sequence). The DNA of the CDR3 is TGTGCCAGTAGTATAATCGGCGGGAGACTCGCAGATACGCAGTATTTT. Its protein product is CASSIIGGRLADTQYF.

The chain uses TRBV9 and TRBJ1-2, with D tentatively TRBD1 (5 bases). CDR3 length equals 14 residues. From germline, CDR1 is SGDLS and CDR2 YYNGEE. Trimming removed 6 bases from V and 4 bases from J, with 16 bases in between. The CDR3 region is CASTRDGSPYGYTF. The DNA for the CDR3 is TGTGCCAGCACCCGGGACGGAAGTCCCTATGGCTACACCTTC.

This clone has more than one count but fewer than ten. A read error is the likely source, as a far larger clone sits one nucleotide away. V and J are TRBV5-1 and TRBJ2-7; TRBD1 is a possible D gene (6 bases). The CDR3 is made up of 15 amino acids. Germline CDR1 reads SGHRS; CDR2 reads YFSETQ. The V and J ends lost 2 bases and 1 base respectively, with 13 bases between them. CDR3 in amino acids: CASSLPGTPSYEQYF. In DNA form, the CDR3 reads TGCGCCAGCAGCTTACCGGGGACACCTTCCTACGAGCAGTACTTC.

The sample holds a few counts of this clone. The chain joins TRBV7-9 to TRBJ1-4, with D hard to call. The CDR3 sequence is 15 residues long. The germline gives CDR1 SEHNR, CDR2 FQNEAQ (reference sequence). V was shortened by 1 base and J by 0 bases, with 6 bases between the two germline ends. CDR3 nucleotide sequence: TGTGCCAGCAGCTTAGGTTCTGCAACTAATGAAAAACTGTTTTTT. Its protein product is CASSLGSATNEKLFF.

The chain is built from TRBV15 and TRBJ1-4; D gene unclear. The germline gives CDR1 LNHNV, CDR2 YYDKDF (reference sequence). The CDR3 has 15 amino acids. V dropped 2 bases and J dropped 2 bases, with 9 bases sitting between them. CDR3 sequence reads: CATSRQATTNEKLFF. CDR3 sequence (DNA): TGTGCCACCAGCAGACAAGCCACTACTAATGAAAAACTGTTTTTT.

CDR3 sequence: CASSRQGQAGELFF. The CDR3 region has the DNA TGTGCCAGCAGCAGACAGGGGCAGGCCGGGGAGCTGTTTTTT. The genes are TRBV2 and TRBJ2-2; 8 bases map to TRBD1. The CDR3 runs to 14 residues. Trimming cost V 6 bases and J 6 bases; bases outside gene matches: 6. Germline CDR1 SNHLY, CDR2 FYNNEI.

The chain has TRBV9 and TRBJ2-5, with no clear D. Germline-derived CDR1 and CDR2 are SGDLS and YYNGEE. The V end lost 0 bases, the J end lost 1 base, and 7 bases lay between the germline ends. The CDR3 totals 14 residues. As DNA, the CDR3 is TGTGCCAGCAGCGTAGCGGTGGGCCAAGAGACCCAGTACTTC. Amino acid sequence: CASSVAVGQETQYF.

The sample holds a few counts of this clone. V and J are TRBV27 and TRBJ2-7, with 7 bases lining up with TRBD2. The CDR3 loop spans 14 amino acids. CDR1 is MNHEY, CDR2 SMNVEV, per germline (reference sequence). V lost 3 bases to trimming and J lost 4 bases; unmatched junction nucleotides: 6. DNA for the CDR3: TGTGCCAGCAGTTTGGGGAGGGGACCTTACGAGCAGTACTTC. This codes for CASSLGRGPYEQYF.

The rearrangement uses TRBV29-1 and TRBJ1-1, with a possible D match to TRBD1 (6 bases). The germline CDR1 and CDR2 sequences are SQVTM and ANQGSEA. CDR3 size: 13 residues. Trimming pared 6 bases from V and 1 base from J, leaving 12 bases between. CDR3 residues: CSVGRQANTEAFF. In DNA form, the CDR3 reads TGCAGCGTGGGGAGACAGGCGAACACTGAAGCTTTCTTT.

V and J are TRBV10-3 and TRBJ2-7; D ambiguous. The V gene's germline CDR1 is ENHRY and CDR2 SYGVKD. V lost 2 bases and J 0 bases, leaving 5 bases between the germline ends. This CDR3 comprises 13 residues. CDR3 sequence reads: CAISEGFSYEQYF. CDR3 nucleotides: TGTGCCATCAGTGAGGGCTTCTCCTACGAGCAGTACTTC.

This clone has ten or more counts. This chain links TRBV27 with TRBJ2-1, with 12 bases identical to TRBD2. Trimming removed 6 bases from V and 7 bases from J; junction bases left unmatched: 10. CDR1 is MNHEY, CDR2 SMNVEV, per germline (reference sequence). This CDR3 spans 16 amino acids. CDR3 nucleotide sequence: TGTGCCAGCAGCCGACTAGCGGGGGCCTTTCCGAATGAGCAGTTCTTC. Encoded protein: CASSRLAGAFPNEQFF.

There are a few counts of this clone. The genes are TRBV27 and TRBJ2-3, with 9 bases identical to TRBD1. The germline CDR1 and CDR2 sequences are MNHEY and SMNVEV (reference sequence). V lost 0 bases and J lost 6; bases outside the gene matches: 7. This CDR3 is built from 16 residues. The CDR3 DNA is TGTGCCAGCAGTTTATCCAGGGGGACAGGGTTGGATACGCAGTATTTT. It is translated as CASSLSRGTGLDTQYF.

This sequence joins TRBV19 and TRBJ2-7, with a possible D match to TRBD2 (6 bases). The CDR3 has 15 amino acids. V was shortened by 4 bases and J by 4 bases, with 17 bases between the two germline ends. Germline values: CDR1 LNHDA, CDR2 SQIVND (reference sequence). The DNA of the CDR3 is TGTGCCAGTAGTAGACCGGGACTGGGACTTTACGAGCAGTACTTC. As protein: CASSRPGLGLYEQYF.